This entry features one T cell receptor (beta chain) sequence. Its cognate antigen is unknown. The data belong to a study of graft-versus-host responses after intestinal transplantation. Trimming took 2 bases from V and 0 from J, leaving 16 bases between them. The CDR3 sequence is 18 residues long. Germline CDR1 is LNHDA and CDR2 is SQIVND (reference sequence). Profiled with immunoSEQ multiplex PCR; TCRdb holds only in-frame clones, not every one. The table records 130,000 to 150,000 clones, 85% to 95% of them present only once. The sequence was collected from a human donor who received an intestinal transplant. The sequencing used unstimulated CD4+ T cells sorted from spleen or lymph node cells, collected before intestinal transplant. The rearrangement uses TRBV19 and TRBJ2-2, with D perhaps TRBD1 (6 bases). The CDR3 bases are TGTGCCAGTAGTATAAAGGACAGACAGTTCGCGAACACCGGGGAGCTGTTTTTT. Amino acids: CASSIKDRQFANTGELFF.